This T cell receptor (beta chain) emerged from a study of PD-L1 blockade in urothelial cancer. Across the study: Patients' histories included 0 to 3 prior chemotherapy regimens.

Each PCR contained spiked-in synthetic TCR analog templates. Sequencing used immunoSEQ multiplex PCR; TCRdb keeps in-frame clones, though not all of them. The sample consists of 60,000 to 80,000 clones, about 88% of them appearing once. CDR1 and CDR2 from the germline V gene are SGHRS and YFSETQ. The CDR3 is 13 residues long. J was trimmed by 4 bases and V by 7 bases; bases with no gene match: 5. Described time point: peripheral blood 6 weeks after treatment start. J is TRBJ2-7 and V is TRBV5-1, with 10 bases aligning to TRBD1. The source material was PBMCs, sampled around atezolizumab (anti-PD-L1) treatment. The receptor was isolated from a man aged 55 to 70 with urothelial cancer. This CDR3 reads CASSGQGGYEQYF. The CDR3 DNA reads TGCGCCAGCTCCGGACAGGGGGGATACGAGCAGTACTTC. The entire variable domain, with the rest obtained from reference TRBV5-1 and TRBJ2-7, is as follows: KAGVTQTPRYLIKTRGQQVTLSCSPISGHRSVSWYQQTPGQGLQFLFEYFSETQRNKGNFPGRFSGRQFSNSRSEMNVSTLELGDSALYLCASSGQGGYEQYFGPGTRLTVT.